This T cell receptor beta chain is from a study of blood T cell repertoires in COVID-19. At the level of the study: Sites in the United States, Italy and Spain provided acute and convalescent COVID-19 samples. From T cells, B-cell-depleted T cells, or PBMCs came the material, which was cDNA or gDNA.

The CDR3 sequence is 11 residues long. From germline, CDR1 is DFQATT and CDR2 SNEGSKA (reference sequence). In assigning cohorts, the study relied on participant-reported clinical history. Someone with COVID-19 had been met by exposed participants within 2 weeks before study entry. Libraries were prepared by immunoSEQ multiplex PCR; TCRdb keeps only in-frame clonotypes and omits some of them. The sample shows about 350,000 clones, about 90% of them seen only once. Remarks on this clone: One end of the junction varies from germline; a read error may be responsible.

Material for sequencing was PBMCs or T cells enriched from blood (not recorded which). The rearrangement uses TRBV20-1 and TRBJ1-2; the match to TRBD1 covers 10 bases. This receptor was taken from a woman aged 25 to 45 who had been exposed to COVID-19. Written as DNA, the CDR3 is TGTACCGGGACAGGGGAACATGGCTACACCTTC. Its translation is CTGTGEHGYTF.